This is a list of T cell receptor beta chains from one sample in a study of cytomegalovirus exposure and HLA in healthy donors. Here immunoSEQ multiplex PCR was the method, and the copy in TCRdb shows in-frame clones only, minus some. The sample shows some 100,000 clones, 86% of them seen only once. The sequenced sample consisted of PBMCs. The origin of the receptors is a man between 18 and 29 years old in good health and CMV-seronegative. CDR3s include the opening cysteine and the closing phenylalanine or tryptophan. Each record gives: CDR3 protein, CDR3 DNA, clone size, V gene, D gene, J gene. A D gene is named only where the DNA matches it firmly. A row's size may be missing; if present it is once, few, many or a size class.

CDR3: CASTLTGGYGYTF
DNA: TGCGCCAGCACCCTCACAGGGGGCTATGGCTACACCTTC
size: NA
V: TRBV5-1
D: TRBD1
J: TRBJ1-2

CDR3: CASSKGAGSSVAFF
DNA: TGTGCCAGTAGTAAGGGGGCCGGGTCATCGGTTGCTTTCTTT
size: NA
V: TRBV19
D: TRBD1
J: TRBJ1-1

CDR3: CASRPRATNEKLFF
DNA: TGCGCCAGCCGCCCACGGGCAACTAATGAAAAACTGTTTTTT
size: NA
V: TRBV5-1
D: NA
J: TRBJ1-4

CDR3: CASSLAGGNTEAFF
DNA: TGTGCCAGCAGCTTGGCAGGGGGGAACACTGAAGCTTTCTTT
size: few
V: TRBV7-9
D: TRBD1
J: TRBJ1-1

CDR3: CASSQVVGQETQYF
DNA: TGTGCCAGCAGCCAAGTGGTTGGGCAGGAGACCCAGTACTTC
size: NA
V: TRBV4-2
D: NA
J: TRBJ2-5

CDR3: CASSSIRQGSRGELFF
DNA: TGTGCCAGCAGCTCGATACGGCAGGGGAGTCGGGGGGAGCTGTTTTTT
size: NA
V: TRBV7-2
D: NA
J: TRBJ2-2

CDR3: CASSAPGQENEKLFF
DNA: TGTGCCAGCAGTGCCCCGGGACAGGAGAATGAAAAACTGTTTTTT
size: few
V: TRBV25-1
D: TRBD1
J: TRBJ1-4

CDR3: CASSGQGGQPQHF
DNA: TGTGCCAGCAGCGGACAGGGAGGTCAGCCCCAGCATTTT
size: NA
V: TRBV6-6
D: TRBD1
J: TRBJ1-5

CDR3: CASSFGEQTETQYF
DNA: TGTGCCAGCAGTTTCGGAGAACAAACGGAGACCCAGTACTTC
size: NA
V: TRBV27
D: NA
J: TRBJ2-5

CDR3: CASSGGTSGSGANVLTF
DNA: TGTGCCAGCAGCGGAGGGACTAGCGGTTCTGGGGCCAACGTCCTGACTTTC
size: NA
V: TRBV11-2
D: TRBD2
J: TRBJ2-6

CDR3: CASSHLLRDTTNYGYTF
DNA: TGTGCCAGCAGCCATCTTTTAAGGGACACAACTAACTATGGCTACACCTTC
size: few
V: TRBV7-8
D: NA
J: TRBJ1-2

CDR3: CASSLWAGVTGELFF
DNA: TGTGCCAGCAGTTTATGGGCGGGAGTCACCGGGGAGCTGTTTTTT
size: once
V: TRBV27
D: TRBD2
J: TRBJ2-2

CDR3: CASSYAGVLFF
DNA: TGTGCCAGCAGTTACGCGGGGGTACTGTTTTTT
size: NA
V: TRBV6-5
D: NA
J: TRBJ1-4

CDR3: CASSLGGFAYEQYF
DNA: TGTGCCAGCAGCTTAGGAGGGTTCGCCTACGAGCAGTACTTC
size: many
V: TRBV11-2
D: NA
J: TRBJ2-7

CDR3: CASSPTAGAGRTEAFF
DNA: TGTGCCAGCTCACCGACCGCCGGGGCAGGGAGGACTGAAGCTTTCTTT
size: NA
V: TRBV18
D: NA
J: TRBJ1-1

CDR3: CATDTGTSVFEQYF
DNA: TGTGCCACCGACACCGGGACTAGCGTCTTCGAGCAGTACTTC
size: NA
V: TRBV10-3
D: TRBD2
J: TRBJ2-7

CDR3: CASKTSGSSYNEQFF
DNA: TGTGCCAGTAAGACTAGCGGGAGCTCCTACAATGAGCAGTTCTTC
size: NA
V: TRBV19
D: TRBD2
J: TRBJ2-1

CDR3: CASSPGTGELFF
DNA: TGTGCCAGCAGCCCAGGCACCGGGGAGCTGTTTTTT
size: NA
V: TRBV28
D: NA
J: TRBJ2-2

CDR3: CASSEMTGSNQPQHF
DNA: TGTGCCAGCAGTGAAATGACAGGGAGCAATCAGCCCCAGCATTTT
size: NA
V: TRBV6-1
D: TRBD1
J: TRBJ1-5

CDR3: CATSNPSSDTQYF
DNA: TGTGCCACCAGCAACCCTAGTTCGGATACGCAGTATTTT
size: NA
V: TRBV15
D: NA
J: TRBJ2-3

CDR3: CASSQEVNGAGETQYF
DNA: TGCGCCAGCAGCCAAGAGGTTAATGGGGCCGGGGAGACCCAGTACTTC
size: NA
V: TRBV4-1
D: NA
J: TRBJ2-5

CDR3: CASRRTGSGTEAFF
DNA: TGTGCCAGCAGACGGACAGGGTCAGGCACTGAAGCTTTCTTT
size: NA
V: TRBV6-1
D: TRBD1
J: TRBJ1-1

CDR3: CASSPAPTGFSYEQYF
DNA: TGTGCCAGCTCACCGGCCCCGACAGGATTTTCCTACGAGCAGTACTTC
size: NA
V: TRBV18
D: NA
J: TRBJ2-7

CDR3: CASSIERDRGAGELFF
DNA: TGTGCCAGTAGTATAGAACGGGACAGGGGTGCCGGGGAGCTGTTTTTT
size: NA
V: TRBV19
D: TRBD1
J: TRBJ2-2

CDR3: CASSLRGRSTDTQYF
DNA: TGTGCCAGCAGCTTACGTGGGAGGAGCACAGATACGCAGTATTTT
size: NA
V: TRBV7-7
D: NA
J: TRBJ2-3

CDR3: CASSLDGTAVNEQFF
DNA: TGTGCCAGCAGCTTAGATGGGACAGCGGTCAATGAGCAGTTCTTC
size: once
V: TRBV13
D: TRBD1
J: TRBJ2-1

CDR3: CASSSLAGGMSDTQYF
DNA: TGCGCCAGCAGCTCCTTGGCGGGGGGGATGTCAGATACGCAGTATTTT
size: NA
V: TRBV5-1
D: TRBD2
J: TRBJ2-3

CDR3: CATPPGQGVSYTF
DNA: TGTGCCACTCCTCCGGGACAGGGTGTAAGCTACACCTTC
size: NA
V: TRBV2
D: TRBD1
J: TRBJ1-2

CDR3: CAWSGRTRGELFF
DNA: TGTGCCTGGAGTGGCCGGACTAGAGGGGAGCTGTTTTTT
size: NA
V: TRBV30
D: TRBD2
J: TRBJ2-2

CDR3: CASTQAGLTSYNEQFF
DNA: TGTGCCAGCACCCAAGCGGGGTTGACCTCCTACAATGAGCAGTTCTTC
size: NA
V: TRBV7-9
D: TRBD2
J: TRBJ2-1

CDR3: CASSLGLYTDTQYF
DNA: TGTGCCAGCAGTTTAGGTCTCTACACAGATACGCAGTATTTT
size: NA
V: TRBV27
D: NA
J: TRBJ2-3

CDR3: CSVADRALDEQYF
DNA: TGCAGCGTTGCAGACAGGGCCTTGGACGAGCAGTACTTC
size: NA
V: TRBV29-1
D: TRBD1
J: TRBJ2-7

CDR3: CSVVGGRRVTEAFF
DNA: TGCAGCGTTGTTGGGGGGAGGAGGGTCACTGAAGCTTTCTTT
size: NA
V: TRBV29-1
D: NA
J: TRBJ1-1

CDR3: CASSPSQGLGSEAFF
DNA: TGTGCCAGCAGCCCTAGTCAGGGTTTGGGGTCTGAAGCTTTCTTT
size: once
V: TRBV9
D: NA
J: TRBJ1-1

CDR3: CATSRGGRGNEGNQPQHF
DNA: TGTGCCACCAGCAGAGGAGGGAGGGGAAATGAGGGCAATCAGCCCCAGCATTTT
size: NA
V: TRBV15
D: NA
J: TRBJ1-5

CDR3: CASSLGTGSGQPQHF
DNA: TGTGCCAGCAGCTTGGGGACAGGGTCGGGGCAGCCCCAGCATTTT
size: NA
V: TRBV11-1
D: TRBD1
J: TRBJ1-5

CDR3: CASSQQETQYF
DNA: TGTGCCAGCAGCCAACAAGAGACCCAGTACTTC
size: NA
V: TRBV7-9
D: NA
J: TRBJ2-5

CDR3: CASRQGLNYGYTF
DNA: TGTGCCAGCAGGCAGGGACTTAACTATGGCTACACCTTC
size: NA
V: TRBV2
D: NA
J: TRBJ1-2

CDR3: CATSRATIGQQETQYF
DNA: TGTGCCACCAGCAGAGCGACTATAGGGCAACAAGAGACCCAGTACTTC
size: NA
V: TRBV15
D: NA
J: TRBJ2-5

CDR3: CASSPQGAPGEQYF
DNA: TGTGCCAGCAGCCCACAGGGGGCGCCAGGCGAGCAGTACTTC
size: NA
V: TRBV27
D: TRBD1
J: TRBJ2-7